This paragraph reports one T cell receptor beta chain. Its antigen remains unidentified. Within one base of it there is no much larger clone, and no base qualities were kept. The junction shows trimming of 0 bases on V and 1 base on J, and the gene matches do not reach 10 bases of it. From cysteine to phenylalanine, the CDR3 is 19 amino acids long. The sequence is cut down to CDR3 DNA, 57 bases in frame from base 1. Based on the germline V gene (reference sequence), the CDR1 and CDR2 sequences are SGHNT and YYREEE. This sample stems from a study of cytomegalovirus exposure and HLA in healthy donors (TCRdb year 2017). With regard to the full study: An earlier analysis of roughly 500 of the donors reported over 250 Gb of sequence data and some 110 million unique TCR beta sequences obtained from 150 million to 200 million T cells. Around 300 gigabases of sequencing data and tens of millions of unique TCR sequences were included in an early release covering roughly 600 HLA-typed donors. Among the roughly 390 genotyped donors, under 90% belonged to the genetic ancestry cluster associated with self-reported Caucasian donors. The study was designed to test whether signatures of past pathogen exposure could be identified by cataloging public T cell receptors. The T cell repertoires of some 700 subjects were profiled by immunosequencing and related to cytomegalovirus serostatus. Along with the approximately 700-subject first cohort, a separate validation cohort of over 90 different subjects was used. To predict cytomegalovirus infection status, the study combined high-throughput TCR immunosequencing, statistical association of individual TCRs with disease status, and machine learning. To study patterns of TCR occurrence, a later analysis re-analyzed previously published TCR beta repertoires from 500 to 850 donors and added high-resolution HLA genotyping. The later analysis used no new phenotypic data to find candidate immune exposures, relying instead on TCR beta sequences and their occurrence across donors. An earlier analysis of some 500 of the donors used high-throughput TCR beta sequencing to judge whether each TCR beta V gene segment behaved as functional or pseudogenic. Donor age, sex, ethnicity and CMV serostatus were collected together with the repertoire data. Genome-wide SNP genotypes for about 65% of the roughly 700 donors were used in a later genetic analysis, which treated that subset as a discovery cohort. All discovery cohort repertoires had been generated on a single sequencing platform. Class I and class II HLA loci were covered by the typing at four-digit resolution. Typing coverage varied by locus: 629-630 donors for A, B, C, DRB1 and DQB1; around 560 for DQA1; over 600 for DPA1; around 450 for DPB1. A handful of DR-DQ haplotypes were handled as single units for association and clustering because linkage in the cohort was strong. Among over 350 genotyped donors of the cohort, an average of 235,054 unique TCR beta nucleotide sequences were sequenced per donor, roughly 20% of them non-productive. What the authors observed across the whole study: Across donors, most TCR sequences were observed very rarely, whereas some public TCRs were present in many individuals. In an earlier analysis of more than 450 of the donors, most TCR beta V segments were observed in productive rearrangements about 90% or about 30% of the time, broadly matching IMGT annotations. A later analysis reported that several top co-occurrence clusters appeared linked to parvovirus B19, influenza, CMV and Epstein-Barr virus. Immune exposure information for the cohort was limited to CMV serostatus. HLA typing was unavailable for some donors at each locus, so association tests used only the typed subset. A cluster of highly shared sequence variants was judged likely to represent a technical artifact of the sequencing pipeline. In a later analysis, HLA-associated TCR beta chains showed more clonal expansion and lower generation probabilities than non-associated chains that were equally common. When HLA alleles, especially DR and DQ, strongly co-occurred, attributing TCR associations to individual alleles was difficult. In this cohort, only TCR beta chains were sequenced, and detectable features were limited by the absence of alpha or paired-chain data. Cytomegalovirus status was reported to be diagnosed by the classifier with high specificity and sensitivity in both the original and validation cohorts. In vitro tests confirmed that a few of the cytomegalovirus-associated TCR beta chains recognize cytomegalovirus antigens. The study gave a list of 150 to 200 TCR beta chains associated with cytomegalovirus. Presence/absence analyses assumed roughly uniform sequencing depth across donors, an assumption that may not hold. In a later analysis, about 16,000 TCR beta sequences were associated with specific HLA alleles at a false discovery rate of 0.05. It was suggested by the authors that the approach could potentially be generalized to other disease states and immunological phenotypes. Correlated functional status among segregating V segments might be attributable to linkage disequilibrium, but an unknown experimental factor could not be ruled out. The 87-base-pair reads could not distinguish some IMGT-functional V segments, including TRBV6-2 and TRBV6-3, so those segments were excluded. A further reported finding was that TCR beta sequences accurately predicted the HLA-A and HLA-B alleles for most subjects in the first cohort. Compared with the approximately 600-donor mean, donors in an Asian-associated ancestry cluster had fewer N-insertions in productive TCRs, according to a later genetic analysis. A later genetic analysis associated a missense DCLRE1C variant with V-gene and J-gene trimming of TCR beta chains, and an independent cohort replicated the association. A later analysis found that most CMV-associated TCR beta chains appeared HLA-restricted, with HLA associations seemingly driven largely by CMV exposure. In a later analysis, TCR association rates were found to vary across HLA loci, with the most associated TCRs seen for DRB1 alleles and the fewest for HLA-C alleles. The earlier analysis of some 560 of the donors excluded seventeen rarely observed V segments, including chromosome 9 orphons, because counts were too low.

The library was made by the immunoSEQ multiplex PCR assay. For the multiplex PCR, a mixture combining 60 forward primers for TCR Vbeta segments and 13 reverse primers for TCR Jbeta segments was used. The CDR3 region of rearranged TCR beta genes was amplified from genomic DNA with a multiplex PCR assay. Amplified TCR beta libraries were sequenced as 87-base-pair reads on the Illumina HiSeq System. The authors' pipeline ran thus. A later analysis tallied 70 million to 100 million unique TCR beta chains across the 666 repertoires, and 10 million to 11 million of those chains were shared by two or more donors. Raw reads were error-corrected and collapsed into unique sequences with a nearest-neighbor algorithm that merged closely related sequences to remove PCR and sequencing errors. V, D and J gene segments were assigned by aligning CDR3 sequences to IMGT reference sequences. For a sequence to be retained, a match of at least six nucleotides was required to both a V gene segment and a J gene segment. Rearrangements were classified as productive when the CDR3 lacked stop codons and remained in frame with V and J, and all other rearrangements were classified as non-productive. CDR3 was defined by IMGT convention, running from the second conserved V-encoded cysteine to the conserved J-encoded phenylalanine. Sequences without an unambiguous match to a single V gene segment were excluded from the earlier analysis of a few hundred of the donors. In an earlier analysis of roughly 500 of the donors, V segments were called functional above 56.7% productive rearrangements and were called segregating when the between-donor standard deviation exceeded 5%. A statistical classification framework was built for diagnosing cytomegalovirus status from the catalog of TCR beta chain sequences. A later analysis assigned V and J genes by comparing TCR nucleotide sequences with IMGT/GENE-DB human TR gene sequences. Using the TCRdist pipeline, a later analysis assigned CDR3 sequences along with most-parsimonious VDJ recombination scenarios. In a later analysis, each TCR beta chain was defined by its CDR3 amino acid sequence together with its V-gene family, and reads without a unique V-gene family were excluded. In a later analysis, several hundred highly shared, low-generation-probability nucleotide sequences were removed to address suspected cross-contamination and a sequencing artifact. A later analysis calculated a clonal expansion index for each public chain from normalized within-repertoire ranks of inferred template counts. A later analysis computed generation probabilities with a VDJ recombination model fitted to out-of-frame rearrangements, and checked the results against IGoR. In a later analysis, hypergeometric tests were used to score TCR-TCR, TCR-HLA and TCR-CMV co-occurrence, with a repertoire-size bias correction applied to TCR pairs. To estimate false discovery rates, a later analysis permuted the HLA or CMV assignments 20 times. In a later analysis, co-occurring TCRs were grouped using DBSCAN, and TCRdist sequence similarity was added for clustering within HLA-allele-positive subsets. Repertoires with fewer than 30,000 or more than 120,000 public chains were left out of co-occurrence clustering, as were five repertoires with anomalous nucleotide sharing. TCRdb's version of the immuneACCESS table is confined to in-frame rearrangements and falls short of the full clone set. An unresolved V gene accounts for under half of the shortfall where checked; the remainder is of unknown origin. V and J calls and clone size are as listed in that table; D and trimming were resolved from the DNA. Here the sample has 130,000 to 150,000 clones; over 70% occur a single time. Jointly, the top ten make up roughly 6.7% of the sample.

The cohort consisted of more than 650 healthy bone marrow donors. At the time of sampling, every cohort member was nominally healthy, though immune exposures that went unrecorded were likely present. The donor tested CMV seropositive and was one of the 289 seropositive cohort members. Every donor gave a peripheral blood sample, and the peripheral blood mononuclear cells from that sample were used for TCR beta sequencing. Genomic DNA extraction from the blood cell samples was performed with the Qiagen DNeasy Blood Extraction Kit. Specimen: PBMCs. The chain links TRBV5-4 with TRBJ2-6, and 7 junction bases match TRBD1. The receptor was derived from a woman aged 40 to 55 in good health and CMV-seropositive. The bases read TGTGCCAGCAGCTTGGCGGGTCGGTCAGGGGGTTCTGGGGCCAACGTCCTGACTTTC. Its coded protein is CASSLAGRSGGSGANVLTF.